What follows are 25 T cell receptor beta chains derived from one specimen sequenced in a study of cytomegalovirus exposure and HLA in healthy donors. PCR involved 60 Vbeta and 13 Jbeta primers. Profiled with immunoSEQ multiplex PCR; TCRdb holds only in-frame clones, not every one. Among about 120,000 clones listed, around three quarters were seen once. Input material: PBMCs. The receptors originated from a man aged 40-49 years in good health and CMV-seropositive.

The chain employs TRBV11-2 and TRBJ2-3; 9 positions match TRBD2. J lost 1 base, V lost 5 bases, and 4 bases had no gene match. The CDR3 has 15 residues. The germline CDR1 and CDR2 sequences are SGHAT and FQNNGV. Here the CDR3 reads CASSLRTSGTDTQYF. CDR3 DNA sequence: TGTGCCAGCAGCCTAAGGACTAGCGGCACAGATACGCAGTATTTT.

The chain carries TRBV28 and TRBJ1-6, with 7 bases lining up with TRBD1. CDR1 and CDR2 from the germline V gene are MDHEN and SYDVKM. The J segment lost 1 base and the V segment lost 5 bases, leaving 2 bases of the junction unmatched. The CDR3 totals 15 residues. The CDR3 loop is CASSEQGSYNSPLHF. In DNA form, the CDR3 reads TGTGCCAGCAGTGAACAGGGGTCCTATAATTCACCCCTCCACTTT.

The DNA for the CDR3 is TGTGCCAGCAGCCCTGGGACAGGGGGCCGGGAGACCCAGTACTTC. This encodes CASSPGTGGRETQYF. The chain is built from TRBV5-6 and TRBJ2-5; 12 bases line up with TRBD1. V lost 4 bases, J lost 5 bases, and 6 bases stayed unmatched. The germline gives CDR1 SGHDT, CDR2 YYEEEE. The CDR3 has 15 amino acids.

This chain connects TRBV5-1 to TRBJ2-2, with 9 nucleotides matching TRBD1. This CDR3 comprises 15 residues. Germline V gives CDR1 SGHRS, CDR2 YFSETQ. V dropped 5 bases and J dropped 3; count of bases not matched to a gene: 5. In nucleotides, the CDR3 is TGCGCCAGCAGGACACAGGGGGCTTACACCGGGGAGCTGTTTTTT. Protein sequence: CASRTQGAYTGELFF.

The chain recombines TRBV7-9 with TRBJ2-5; 8 bases align to TRBD1. The last part of the DNA fits TRBJ2-7 better; the J call may be wrong. The CDR3 runs to 14 residues. Germline values: CDR1 SEHNR, CDR2 FQNEAQ (reference sequence). The CDR3 DNA reads as TGTGCCAGCAGCACTCAGGACAGGGCGTACGAGCAGTACTTC. This encodes CASSTQDRAYEQYF.

The chain is built from TRBV28 and TRBJ1-5; possible D gene TRBD1, 6 bases. This CDR3 is built from 14 residues. Germline-derived CDR1 and CDR2 are MDHEN and SYDVKM. V lost 6 bases, J lost 11 bases, and 20 bases lay in between. The CDR3 sequence is CASRPTGSGLAQHF. The CDR3 nucleotides are TGTGCCAGCAGACCTACAGGGTCGGGGTTAGCCCAGCATTTT.

This clone has just a few counts. This chain joins TRBV28 and TRBJ1-4; 7 bases fit TRBD1. Germline CDR1 is MDHEN and CDR2 is SYDVKM. After removal of 3 bases from V and 6 bases from J, the junction contained 7 bases not matched to a gene. The CDR3 has 15 amino acids. CDR3 in amino acids: CASSFDRVVDEKLFF. The CDR3 nucleotides read TGTGCCAGCAGTTTCGACAGGGTTGTGGATGAAAAACTGTTTTTT.

The chain carries TRBV6-5 and TRBJ2-5, with TRBD1 as a possible D gene (6 bases). This CDR3 has 14 amino acids. Germline loops: CDR1 MNHEY, CDR2 SVGAGI. V was clipped by 5 bases and J by 7 bases, with 17 bases between them. The CDR3 DNA is TGTGCCAGCAGTAAAGGAGGCAGGGGAAGGACCCAGTACTTC. Translating it yields CASSKGGRGRTQYF.

The chain combines TRBV11-3 with TRBJ1-1; D is possibly TRBD1 (5 bases). Germline CDR1 reads SGHNT; CDR2 reads YENEEA. There are 12 residues in the CDR3. V dropped 0 bases and J dropped 11 bases, with 10 bases sitting between them. The CDR3 loop reads CASSLDTGEAFF. CDR3 DNA: TGTGCCAGCAGCTTAGATACAGGCGAGGCTTTCTTT.

In its sample, this clone was seen a few times. The J gene is TRBJ2-3, the V gene TRBV6-5; TRBD1 matches 8 bases. Germline CDR1 reads MNHEY; CDR2 reads SVGAGI. The CDR3 totals 14 residues. V gave up 7 bases and J gave up 3 bases; unmatched junction bases: 6. The CDR3 nucleotides are TGTGCCAGCACGTGGAGACAGGGGACAGATACGCAGTATTTT. It specifies CASTWRQGTDTQYF.

This chain links TRBV7-9 with TRBJ1-5; 9 bases agree with TRBD1. The germline V gene encodes CDR1 SEHNR and CDR2 FQNEAQ (reference sequence). With V trimmed by 5 bases and J by 1 base, 12 bases remained unmatched. This CDR3 region has 18 residues. The CDR3 spells CASSPGGSDRGSNQPQHF. CDR3 sequence (DNA): TGTGCCAGCAGCCCGGGGGGATCTGACAGGGGGAGCAATCAGCCCCAGCATTTT.

The CDR3 DNA follows: TGTGCCAGCTCACCACCGTCCCGGGGTTACACTGAAGCTTTCTTT. Residues: CASSPPSRGYTEAFF. The chain links TRBV18 to TRBJ1-1; no firm D call. The V and J ends lost 0 bases and 3 bases respectively, with 11 bases between them. The CDR3 loop spans 15 amino acids. Germline CDR1 KGHSH, CDR2 LQKENI.

The chain links TRBV6-5 to TRBJ1-1; TRBD1 matches at 8 bases. CDR3 size: 15 residues. The germline V gene has CDR1 MNHEY and CDR2 SVGAGI. V gave up 0 bases and J gave up 6 bases; unmatched junction bases: 6. The CDR3 spells CASSYSPRGLSEAFF. In DNA, the CDR3 is TGTGCCAGCAGTTACTCGCCCAGGGGGCTATCTGAAGCTTTCTTT.

This chain uses TRBV9 with TRBJ2-3; 9 bases align to TRBD2. CDR1 and CDR2 (germline): SGDLS, YYNGEE. Trimming cost V 3 bases and J 2 bases; bases outside gene matches: 7. This CDR3 spans 16 amino acids. CDR3 DNA sequence: TGTGCCAGCAGCGAGGTTGCGGGGGGGACCACAGATACGCAGTATTTT. Amino acids: CASSEVAGGTTDTQYF.

This clone occurred once. The chain joins TRBV4-3 to TRBJ2-7; a possible D gene is TRBD1 (8 bases). This CDR3 is built from 14 residues. Germline V gene data show CDR1 as LGHNA and CDR2 as YSLEER. Trimming stripped 4 bases from V and 2 bases from J, with 12 bases between. CDR3 protein: CASSLTGGAYEQYF. The CDR3 nucleotides read TGCGCCAGCAGCCTTACAGGGGGGGCCTACGAGCAGTACTTC.

The genes are TRBV30 and TRBJ2-6; weak D call: TRBD1 (6 bases). The CDR3 consists of 18 residues. The V and J ends lost 0 bases and 0 bases respectively, with 15 bases between them. CDR1 and CDR2 (germline): GTSNPN, SVGIG (reference sequence). The DNA of the CDR3 is TGTGCCTGGAGTGTGAGGGCCAGGGGCCCCTCTGGGGCCAACGTCCTGACTTTC. Residues: CAWSVRARGPSGANVLTF.

V is TRBV7-2 and J is TRBJ2-5; 11 bases map to TRBD2. This CDR3 is 16 amino acids long. The V gene's germline CDR1 is SGHTA and CDR2 FQGNSA. The J segment lost 1 base and the V segment lost 0 bases, leaving 1 base of the junction unmatched. CDR3 coding DNA: TGTGCCAGCAGCTTAGCCCTAGCGGGGGGCCAAGAGACCCAGTACTTC. Translated: CASSLALAGGQETQYF. The complete variable domain, with remaining parts taken from reference TRBV7-2 and TRBJ2-5, reads GAGVSQSPSNKVTEKGKDVELRCDPISGHTALYWYRQSLGQGLEFLIYFQGNSAPDKSGLPSDRFSAERTGGSVSTLTIQRTQQEDSAVYLCASSLALAGGQETQYFGPGTRLLVL.

This clone turned up a few times. V and J are TRBV5-1 and TRBJ1-4; D call uncertain. The CDR3 consists of 14 residues. V was clipped by 5 bases and J by 3 bases, with 11 bases between them. Germline V gene lookup returns CDR1 SGHRS and CDR2 YFSETQ. Here the CDR3 reads CASRLGGPNEKLFF. Written as DNA, the CDR3 is TGCGCCAGCAGGCTTGGAGGACCTAATGAAAAACTGTTTTTT.

The chain combines TRBV28 with TRBJ2-3, with 10 bases that match TRBD2. The V gene end was trimmed by 6 bases and the J gene end by 0 bases; junction bases not matched to a gene: 6. This CDR3 has 16 amino acids. Germline values: CDR1 MDHEN, CDR2 SYDVKM. The CDR3 loop reads CASSLAGGQSTDTQYF. CDR3 coding DNA: TGTGCCAGCAGCTTAGCGGGGGGCCAAAGCACAGATACGCAGTATTTT.

The chain recombines TRBV7-9 with TRBJ2-1; possible D gene TRBD2, 6 bases. The CDR3 loop spans 15 amino acids. Germline V lookup: CDR1 SEHNR, CDR2 FQNEAQ (reference sequence). Trimming pared 5 bases from V and 6 bases from J, leaving 17 bases between. The CDR3: CASSPPGTLGNEQFF. CDR3 sequence (DNA): TGTGCCAGCAGCCCTCCCGGGACTCTAGGCAATGAGCAGTTCTTC.

This chain connects TRBV7-2 to TRBJ1-3; D ambiguous. The length of the CDR3 is 16 residues. CDR1 SGHTA and CDR2 FQGNSA come from the germline V gene. Trimming took 0 bases from V and 0 from J, leaving 9 bases between them. Here the CDR3 DNA reads TGTGCCAGCAGCTTAGCGGTAGGACTCTCTGGAAACACCATATATTTT. As protein: CASSLAVGLSGNTIYF.

In its sample, this clone was seen once. The chain carries TRBV5-1 and TRBJ1-4; D is perhaps TRBD1 (5 bases). Germline V gene lookup returns CDR1 SGHRS and CDR2 YFSETQ. V dropped 3 bases and J dropped 7 bases, with 13 bases sitting between them. The CDR3 covers 14 residues. CDR3 protein: CASSSGRVGEKLFF. CDR3 coding DNA: TGCGCCAGCAGCTCCGGCAGGGTGGGTGAAAAACTGTTTTTT.

The genes are TRBV13 and TRBJ1-5, with D possibly being TRBD1 (6 bases). Germline V gene sequence: CDR1 PRHDT, CDR2 FYEKMQ (reference sequence). The CDR3 runs 15 residues. With 4 bases removed from V and 3 bases from J, the gap between germline ends came to 13 bases. The CDR3, as DNA: TGTGCCAGCAGCTCGGGGGGGCGCTTCAATCAGCCCCAGCATTTT. Translation: CASSSGGRFNQPQHF.

The chain carries TRBV6-5 and TRBJ1-1; 7 bases are shared with TRBD1. There are 14 residues in the CDR3. V lost 4 bases, J lost 2 bases, and 4 bases stayed unmatched. Germline-derived CDR1 and CDR2 are MNHEY and SVGAGI. The CDR3 loop reads CASSSQGGNTEAFF. Here the CDR3 DNA reads TGTGCCAGCAGTTCCCAGGGGGGTAACACTGAAGCTTTCTTT.

V is TRBV11-3 and J is TRBJ2-1; 9 bases are a match to TRBD2. This CDR3 has 15 residues. Trimming at V came to 5 bases and at J to 5 bases, leaving 7 bases not matched to a gene. From germline, CDR1 is SGHNT and CDR2 YENEEA. Written as DNA, the CDR3 is TGTGCCAGCAGCGCCACGGGCGGGGGGGACAATGAGCAGTTCTTC. Residues: CASSATGGGDNEQFF.